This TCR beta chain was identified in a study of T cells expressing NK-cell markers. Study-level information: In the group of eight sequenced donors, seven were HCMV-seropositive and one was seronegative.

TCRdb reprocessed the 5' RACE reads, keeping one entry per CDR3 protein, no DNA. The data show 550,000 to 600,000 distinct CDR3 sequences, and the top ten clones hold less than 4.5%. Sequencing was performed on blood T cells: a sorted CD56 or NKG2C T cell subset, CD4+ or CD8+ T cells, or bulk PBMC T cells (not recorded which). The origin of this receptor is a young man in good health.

The CDR3: CASSGGQGHTGELFF. V and J are TRBV9 and TRBJ2-2; TCRdb's D call of TRBD1 is untestable without DNA. The CDR3 runs to 15 residues. Germline V gene lookup returns CDR1 SGDLS and CDR2 YYNGEE. The full variable domain, in which reference TRBV9 and TRBJ2-2 provide the parts outside the CDR3, is DSGVTQTPKHLITATGQRVTLRCSPRSGDLSVYWYQQSLDQGLQFLIQYYNGEERAKGNILERFSAQQFPDLHSELNLSSLELGDSALYFCASSGGQGHTGELFFGEGSRLTVL.